These 18 T cell receptor beta chains came from one sample sequenced in a study of PD-L1 blockade in urothelial cancer (dated by TCRdb to about 2017). The time point label, read with the paper, signifies: pretreatment peripheral blood. Library preparation employed the immunoSEQ multiplex PCR assay. Not all clones reach the TCRdb copy of this immuneACCESS table, which keeps in-frame sequences only. Checked studies attribute under half of the gap to unresolved V genes and leave the rest unexplained. Counted in this sample were fewer than 45,000 clones; roughly four fifths of them appeared once. The top ten hold almost 7% of the sample. Source: PBMCs, taken around atezolizumab (anti-PD-L1) treatment. Receptors were obtained from a man aged 55 to 70 with urothelial cancer.

The chain carries TRBV6-5 and TRBJ2-7; the match to TRBD1 covers 9 bases. The ends lost 6 bases at V and 5 bases at J; junction bases unmatched: 5. This CDR3 spans 13 amino acids. Looked up from germline, CDR1 is MNHEY and CDR2 is SVGAGI. CDR3: CASRRDRVNEQYF. As DNA, the CDR3 is TGTGCCAGCAGACGGGACAGGGTTAACGAGCAGTACTTC.

CDR3 region: CASRAAGLSGANVLTF. CDR3 nucleotides: TGTGCCAGCAGGGCCGCAGGGCTCTCTGGGGCCAACGTCCTGACTTTC. The V gene is TRBV25-1, the J gene TRBJ2-6; D might be TRBD1 (5 bases). V lost 6 bases and J lost 0, with 12 bases in between. This CDR3 spans 16 amino acids. The germline V gene has CDR1 MGHDK and CDR2 SYGVNS.

The J gene is TRBJ2-7, the V gene TRBV4-1; no clear D. V dropped 1 base and J dropped 5 bases, with 12 bases sitting between them. Germline V gene sequence: CDR1 MGHRA, CDR2 YSYEKL. The CDR3 is 14 residues long. This chain's CDR3 is CASSQGPLQDEQYF. CDR3 in DNA: TGCGCCAGCAGCCAAGGGCCTCTGCAGGACGAGCAGTACTTC.

The chain is built from TRBV18 and TRBJ2-2, with D maybe TRBD2 (6 bases). Germline values: CDR1 KGHSH, CDR2 LQKENI. The V end was cut by 2 bases, the J end by 7 bases, with 11 bases between. This CDR3 is built from 14 residues. This CDR3 reads CASSPETGVGELFF. CDR3 nucleotide sequence: TGTGCCAGCTCACCAGAAACGGGAGTCGGGGAGCTGTTTTTT.

The chain has TRBV27 and TRBJ1-5; no clear D. The V gene lost 6 bases and the J gene lost 4 bases, with 10 bases spanning the gap. Per germline, CDR1 MNHEY and CDR2 SMNVEV (reference sequence). The CDR3 sequence is 13 residues long. CDR3 region: CASSLLFNQPQHF. DNA of the CDR3: TGTGCCAGCAGCCTACTCTTTAATCAGCCCCAGCATTTT.

This clone was recorded once. In DNA form, the CDR3 reads TGCAGCGTTGATCGGGGGGATGTGGGGGGCTACAATGAGCAGTTCTTC. Translated: CSVDRGDVGGYNEQFF. The V and J genes are TRBV29-1 and TRBJ2-1, with 7 bases matching TRBD2. This CDR3 is built from 16 residues. Germline CDR1 and CDR2: SQVTM and ANQGSEA. Trimming cost V 3 bases and J 3 bases; bases outside gene matches: 11.

The chain joins TRBV5-1 to TRBJ2-5; possible D gene TRBD2, 6 bases. Between the trimmed V and J ends, which lost 5 bases and 1 base, there was a span of 18 bases. The germline gives CDR1 SGHRS, CDR2 YFSETQ. There are 16 residues in the CDR3. Here the CDR3 DNA reads TGCGCCAGCAGTAGGGTGTCAGCGGGCCCCCAAGAGACCCAGTACTTC. This sequence encodes CASSRVSAGPQETQYF.

The chain couples TRBV29-1 to TRBJ1-2; possible D gene TRBD1, 6 bases. The ends were cut back, 7 bases at V and 6 bases at J, with 15 bases in the middle. Germline CDR1 SQVTM, CDR2 ANQGSEA. The CDR3 consists of 12 residues. The chain's CDR3 is CSAKGGQDGYTF. The DNA of the CDR3 is TGCAGCGCTAAGGGGGGGCAGGATGGCTACACCTTC.

This clone has only a few counts. The V gene is TRBV30, the J gene TRBJ1-5; no definite D call. The CDR3 has 15 residues. The germline V and J ends were trimmed by 0 bases and 2 bases, with 11 bases remaining between them. Germline CDR1 is GTSNPN and CDR2 is SVGIG (reference sequence). The CDR3 here is CAWSVTGIGNQPQHF. DNA of the CDR3: TGTGCCTGGAGTGTAACGGGGATTGGCAATCAGCCCCAGCATTTT.

The chain combines TRBV6-1 with TRBJ1-2; D is unresolved. V gave up 6 bases and J gave up 3 bases, with 11 bases separating them. Germline loops: CDR1 MNHNS, CDR2 SASEGT. This CDR3 is 13 amino acids long. CDR3 nucleotide sequence: TGTGCCAGCAGGGACTTTAATTACTATGGCTACACCTTC. Protein: CASRDFNYYGYTF.

This clone was found a few times. This chain joins TRBV10-3 and TRBJ1-2; 11 bases agree with TRBD1. Trimming took 4 bases from V and 7 from J; bases not matched to a gene: 8. Germline V CDR1 and CDR2: ENHRY, SYGVKD. CDR3 size: 15 residues. DNA of the CDR3: TGTGCCATCAGTGCCGGACAGGGGGCGATGAGTGGCTACACCTTC. Translated, it gives CAISAGQGAMSGYTF.

This chain joins TRBV6-1 and TRBJ1-2, with 9 positions matching TRBD1. CDR3 length: 15 amino acids. Trimming cost V 5 bases and J 2 bases; bases outside gene matches: 6. The germline CDR1 and CDR2 sequences are MNHNS and SASEGT. CDR3: CASSPLGTGNYGYTF. The CDR3, as DNA: TGTGCCAGCAGTCCCCTGGGGACAGGGAACTATGGCTACACCTTC.

The rearrangement links TRBV6-6 to TRBJ1-2; 9 positions agree with TRBD1. CDR1 is MNHNY, CDR2 SVGAGI, per germline (reference sequence). This CDR3 has 16 residues. The CDR3 nucleotides are TGTCGGACAGGGGCTCTTTCCGGTTCACCACATGATGGCTACACCTTC. Its protein product is CRTGALSGSPHDGYTF.

The rearrangement links TRBV29-1 to TRBJ2-7; D may be TRBD1 (6 bases). The V gene's germline CDR1 is SQVTM and CDR2 ANQGSEA. This CDR3 is built from 11 residues. Trimming removed 7 bases from V and 5 bases from J, with 12 bases in between. CDR3 coding DNA: TGCAGCGGGTTACAGGGTCACGAGCAGTACTTC. Translation gives CSGLQGHEQYF.

Points on this clone: Other DNA sequences in this specimen translate into the identical CDR3. The rearrangement joins TRBV2 to TRBJ1-5; the D gene is possibly TRBD1 (5 bases). Germline-derived CDR1 and CDR2 are SNHLY and FYNNEI. V was cut by 9 bases and J by 0 bases, with 12 bases left in between. The CDR3 is 14 residues long. CDR3 loop: CASRGDSSNQPQHF. CDR3 coding DNA: TGTGCCAGTAGAGGAGACAGTAGCAATCAGCCCCAGCATTTT.

The rearrangement joins TRBV5-4 to TRBJ2-5; a possible D gene is TRBD2 (6 bases). The ends were cut back, 2 bases at V and 2 bases at J, with 13 bases in the middle. The CDR3 spans 15 residues. The V gene's germline CDR1 is SGHNT and CDR2 YYREEE (reference sequence). The CDR3 coding sequence is TGTGCCAGCAGCTTTCGGAGGGGAGAGCAAGAGACCCAGTACTTC. This codes for CASSFRRGEQETQYF.

The genes are TRBV12-2 and TRBJ2-5; the table's TRBD2 call for D was not verified on the DNA. TRBV12-2 is labeled a pseudogene. This CDR3 is built from 17 residues. CDR3 loop: CASRLALGRGAQETQYF. In DNA form, the CDR3 reads TGTGCAAGTCGCTTAGCGCTGGGGCGGGGGGCGCAAGAGACCCAGTACTTC.

The chain employs TRBV6-1 and TRBJ2-7; possibly TRBD1 for D (6 bases). Looked up from germline, CDR1 is MNHNS and CDR2 is SASEGT. The CDR3 has 12 residues. Between the trimmed V and J ends, which lost 7 bases and 2 bases, there was a span of 9 bases. CDR3 loop: CASKTGTYEQYF. The CDR3 region has the DNA TGTGCCAGCAAGACAGGAACCTACGAGCAGTACTTC.